The 17 T cell receptor beta chains below come from one sample, sequenced in a study of response to subunit inactivated influenza vaccine. TCRdb used MiXCR to reprocess the RT-PCR reads, holding one entry per CDR3 protein. The sample includes fewer than 800,000 distinct CDR3 sequences, approximately 14% seen only once; the top ten take about 9.9%. Material: PBMCs from blood, obtained approximately 12 days after vaccination. Source of these receptors: a man over 45 who received an inactivated influenza vaccine.

This clonotype was seen only a few times. The V call is TRBV29-1, the J call TRBJ2-3, with D possibly matching TRBD2 (6 bases). This CDR3 comprises 14 residues. Germline assignment: CDR1 SQVTM and CDR2 ANQGSEA. The V end lost 7 bases, the J end lost 0 bases, and 14 bases lay between the germline ends. The CDR3 reads CSALGGSSTDTQYF. Written as DNA, the CDR3 is TGCAGCGCTCTAGGAGGGAGCAGCACAGATACGCAGTATTTT.

V is TRBV24-1 and J is TRBJ2-3; TRBD2 matches 9 bases. The CDR3 runs to 17 residues. From germline, CDR1 is KGHDR and CDR2 SFDVKD. Unmatched junction bases numbered 7, after V lost 0 bases and J lost 4 bases. The CDR3 reads CATSDLSGGPNADTQYF. The CDR3 DNA reads TGTGCCACCAGTGATTTGAGCGGGGGGCCCAACGCAGATACGCAGTATTTT.

The chain carries TRBV6-1 and TRBJ2-2; a weak D match, TRBD2 (5 bases). Germline loops: CDR1 MNHNS, CDR2 SASEGT. Trimming took 6 bases from V and 5 from J, leaving 16 bases between them. There are 15 residues in the CDR3. CDR3 sequence (DNA): TGTGCCAGCAGGCGGGCCTCAGGTCGGACCGGGGAGCTGTTTTTT. Translation: CASRRASGRTGELFF.

The chain couples TRBV19 to TRBJ1-1; possibly TRBD1 for D (6 bases). Germline V gene sequence: CDR1 LNHDA, CDR2 SQIVND (reference sequence). CDR3 length: 15 residues. The V gene lost 5 bases and the J gene lost 5 bases, with 18 bases spanning the gap. The CDR3 DNA reads as TGTGCCAGTAGTTGGGGCACCTCAGGGACAACTGAAGCTTTCTTT. Encoded protein: CASSWGTSGTTEAFF.

This chain uses TRBV4-3 with TRBJ2-3; possibly TRBD1 or TRBD2 for D (5 bases each). Germline V gives CDR1 LGHNA, CDR2 YSLEER. With 1 base removed from V and 0 bases from J, the gap between germline ends came to 11 bases. This CDR3 is built from 16 residues. The CDR3 reads CASSQGGTPSTDTQYF. As DNA, the CDR3 is TGCGCCAGCAGCCAAGGTGGGACCCCTAGCACAGATACGCAGTATTTT.

The table lists this clonotype with many counts. The chain has TRBV7-2 and TRBJ2-5; D is undetermined. CDR1 is SGHTA, CDR2 FQGNSA, per germline. Trimming cost V 6 bases and J 7 bases, with 21 bases left between them. This CDR3 is 15 amino acids long. CDR3 residues: CASSLLERGLGTQYF. The DNA for the CDR3 is TGTGCCAGCAGTTTATTGGAGCGAGGATTGGGGACCCAGTACTTC. Full variable domain (missing parts from reference TRBV7-2 and TRBJ2-5): GAGVSQSPSNKVTEKGKDVELRCDPISGHTALYWYRQSLGQGLEFLIYFQGNSAPDKSGLPSDRFSAERTGGSVSTLTIQRTQQEDSAVYLCASSLLERGLGTQYFGPGTRLLVL.

The chain employs TRBV6-1 and TRBJ2-1; 8 nucleotides line up with TRBD1. With V trimmed by 8 bases and J by 4 bases, 10 bases remained unmatched. The CDR3 has 15 amino acids. Germline values: CDR1 MNHNS, CDR2 SASEGT. CDR3 residues: CASGLTGALYNEQFF. In nucleotides, the CDR3 is TGTGCCAGCGGCCTGACAGGGGCTTTGTACAATGAGCAGTTCTTC.

This clonotype was observed a handful of times. The chain joins TRBV5-1 to TRBJ2-1; D not resolved. This CDR3 contains 13 residues. CDR1 SGHRS and CDR2 YFSETQ come from the germline V gene. Between the trimmed V and J ends, which lost 1 base and 6 bases, there was a span of 8 bases. CDR3 sequence (DNA): TGCGCCAGCAGCTTGCCCCCGGGCAATGAGCAGTTCTTC. Translated, it gives CASSLPPGNEQFF.

The rearrangement uses TRBV18 and TRBJ2-5; D gene uncertain. V was trimmed by 0 bases and J by 4 bases, leaving 12 bases between them. This CDR3 is built from 15 residues. CDR1 is KGHSH, CDR2 LQKENI, per germline. This CDR3 reads CASSPPDGIRETQYF. For the CDR3, the DNA is TGTGCCAGCTCACCACCGGATGGTATCCGAGAGACCCAGTACTTC. Full variable domain (remainder filled in from reference TRBV18 and TRBJ2-5): NAGVMQNPRHLVRRRGQEARLRCSPMKGHSHVYWYRQLPEEGLKFMVYLQKENIIDESGMPKERFSAEFPKEGPSILRIQQVVRGDSAAYFCASSPPDGIRETQYFGPGTRLLVL.

This clonotype has more than one count but fewer than ten. The V gene is TRBV27, the J gene TRBJ2-6, with 8 bases identical to TRBD2. CDR1 is MNHEY, CDR2 SMNVEV, per germline (reference sequence). The trim removed 2 bases at V and 1 base at J, leaving 4 bases unmatched. This CDR3 comprises 17 residues. In DNA, the CDR3 is TGTGCCAGCAGTTTAGATCCGGGGGGGTCTGGGGCCAACGTCCTGACTTTC. Residues: CASSLDPGGSGANVLTF.

This clonotype was seen a few times. The chain has TRBV7-9 and TRBJ1-2; D is unclear. V was pared by 2 bases and J by 5 bases, with 12 bases between. The CDR3 length is 14 residues. Germline lookup yields CDR1 SEHNR and CDR2 FQNEAQ (reference sequence). The CDR3 DNA is TGTGCCAGCAGCTTAAGTGGAGCCGCTTATGGCTACACCTTC. Encoded protein: CASSLSGAAYGYTF.

The chain couples TRBV30 to TRBJ1-2; the D is unclear. Germline V gene sequence: CDR1 GTSNPN, CDR2 SVGIG (reference sequence). CDR3 size: 14 residues. V was pared by 8 bases and J by 4 bases, with 20 bases between. DNA for the CDR3: TGTGCCCGGTCGCCGGCAGGAACTCCCTATGGCTACACCTTC. This codes for CARSPAGTPYGYTF. The complete variable domain, with remaining parts taken from reference TRBV30 and TRBJ1-2, reads SQTIHQWPATLVQPVGSPLSLECTVEGTSNPNLYWYRQAAGRGLQLLFYSVGIGQISSEVPQNLSASRPQDRQFILSSKKLLLSDSGFYLCARSPAGTPYGYTFGSGTRLTVV.

This clonotype appeared a few times. DNA of the CDR3: TGCAGTGTCAAGGGGGGTGTCGGTGGCTACACCTTC. This gives the protein CSVKGGVGGYTF. The chain uses TRBV20-1 and TRBJ1-2; perhaps TRBD1 as D (6 bases). The CDR3 loop spans 12 amino acids. Germline V lookup: CDR1 DFQATT, CDR2 SNEGSKA (reference sequence). Trimming stripped 7 bases from V and 7 bases from J, with 16 bases between.

The CDR3 region is CATSTSKELDEQYF. The CDR3 DNA reads as TGTGCCACCAGCACATCAAAGGAACTGGACGAGCAGTACTTC. The V gene is TRBV24-1, the J gene TRBJ2-7; D is undetermined. This CDR3 spans 14 amino acids. Germline CDR1 KGHDR, CDR2 SFDVKD. V was shortened by 7 bases and J by 5 bases, with 17 bases between the two germline ends.

This clonotype has only a few counts. This rearrangement joins TRBV10-2 to TRBJ2-7; D tentatively reads TRBD1 or TRBD2 (5 bases each). Looked up from germline, CDR1 is WSHSY and CDR2 is SAAADI. The germline V and J ends were trimmed by 0 bases and 0 bases, with 15 bases remaining between them. The CDR3 runs to 17 residues. The CDR3 loop is CASSESPVGVPSYEQYF. The CDR3 DNA is TGCGCCAGCAGTGAGTCACCCGTGGGGGTCCCCTCCTACGAGCAGTACTTC.

This clonotype was recorded many times. The chain combines TRBV5-1 with TRBJ2-7; 7 bases align to TRBD2. This CDR3 has 16 residues. The V gene end was trimmed by 3 bases and the J gene end by 6 bases; junction bases not matched to a gene: 15. CDR1 is SGHRS and CDR2 is YFSETQ in the germline V gene. The CDR3: CASSWKLGLPRGEQYF. DNA for the CDR3: TGCGCCAGCAGCTGGAAATTGGGACTACCCAGAGGCGAGCAGTACTTC.

V gene TRBV6-4 combines with J gene TRBJ2-1; no definite D call. This CDR3 has 11 residues. Trimming pared 6 bases from V and 7 bases from J, leaving 7 bases between. Germline-derived CDR1 and CDR2 are MRHNA and SNTAGT. CDR3 in amino acids: CASRKTNEQFF. The CDR3 coding sequence is TGTGCCAGCAGGAAAACGAATGAGCAGTTCTTC.